Below, 11 T cell receptor beta chains from the same sample are listed, as sequenced in a study of CD8 T cells in Susac syndrome. RNA in amounts of roughly 0.5 to 1 ug was reverse transcribed with random hexamers. Each CDR3 protein is one row after TCRdb ran MiXCR on the immunoSEQ multiplex PCR reads. The sample yields some 190,000 distinct CDR3 sequences, about 95% seen once. The sample consisted of CD4+ T cells from PBMCs. The receptors shown here come from a human donor with Susac syndrome.

This chain links TRBV7-9 with TRBJ1-6; 7 bases line up with TRBD1. Germline values: CDR1 SEHNR, CDR2 FQNEAQ (reference sequence). The CDR3 consists of 14 residues. The V and J ends lost 5 bases and 8 bases, in that order; junction bases with no gene match: 6. CDR3 protein: CASSRGQGDSPLHF. As DNA, the CDR3 is TGTGCCAGCAGCCGGGGGCAGGGGGATTCACCCCTCCACTTT.

CDR3 coding DNA: TGTGCCATCCAAGCGATCGGCCCCCACGAGCAGTACTTC. It codes for CAIQAIGPHEQYF. V gene TRBV6-2 or TRBV6-3 combines with J gene TRBJ2-7, with no clear D. This CDR3 contains 13 residues. V lost 10 bases, J lost 5 bases, and 18 bases lay in between. The germline V gene encodes CDR1 MNHEY and CDR2 SVGEGT.

The chain has TRBV20-1 and TRBJ1-4, with no clear D. The CDR3 runs to 15 residues. Germline V gene lookup returns CDR1 DFQATT and CDR2 SNEGSKA (reference sequence). The V and J ends lost 3 bases and 0 bases respectively, with 11 bases between them. For the CDR3, the DNA is TGCAGTGCTAGTCGTCCAGATGCAACTAATGAAAAACTGTTTTTT. This encodes CSASRPDATNEKLFF.

The chain links TRBV20-1 to TRBJ2-5, with D perhaps TRBD1 or TRBD2 (5 bases each). V lost 1 base and J lost 5, with 8 bases in between. The CDR3 contains 12 residues. Germline V gives CDR1 DFQATT, CDR2 SNEGSKA (reference sequence). The CDR3 spells CSARVWGETQYF. The CDR3 DNA follows: TGCAGTGCTAGAGTGTGGGGGGAGACCCAGTACTTC.

The chain joins TRBV20-1 to TRBJ1-3; D is uncertain. The CDR3 runs 13 residues. From germline, CDR1 is DFQATT and CDR2 SNEGSKA (reference sequence). With 6 bases removed from V and 2 bases from J, the gap between germline ends came to 11 bases. This CDR3 reads CSATLGTGNTIYF. CDR3 nucleotides: TGCAGTGCCACCCTTGGCACTGGAAACACCATATATTTT.

This clonotype was picked up one time. The chain couples TRBV12-3 or TRBV12-4 to TRBJ1-2; no firm D call. V was clipped by 6 bases and J by 1 base, with 12 bases between them. This CDR3 contains 14 residues. The CDR3 region has the DNA TGTGCCAGCAGGGAGGACGGTATTAACTATGGCTACACCTTC. Its translation: CASREDGINYGYTF.

This clonotype has just one count. The genes are TRBV7-8 and TRBJ1-4; D gene uncertain. Germline V gives CDR1 SGHVS, CDR2 FQNEAQ. V was shortened by 1 base and J by 8 bases, with 17 bases between the two germline ends. The CDR3 loop spans 16 amino acids. In DNA, the CDR3 is TGTGCCAGCAGCTTAGAGAGTCCACGGAGACACGAAAAACTGTTTTTT. It encodes CASSLESPRRHEKLFF.

J is TRBJ2-2 and V is TRBV2; no reliable D call. Germline V gene lookup returns CDR1 SNHLY and CDR2 FYNNEI. The CDR3 spans 14 residues. V lost 6 bases and J 2 bases, leaving 10 bases between the germline ends. CDR3 amino acids: CASSGQRNTGELFF. Here the CDR3 DNA reads TGTGCCAGCAGCGGGCAGAGAAACACCGGGGAGCTGTTTTTT.

The rearrangement joins TRBV6-7 to TRBJ1-5, with D uncertain. TRBV6-7 is given ORF status, its function remaining uncertain. V was trimmed by 6 bases and J by 6 bases, leaving 15 bases between them. The CDR3 has 14 residues. For the CDR3, the DNA is TGTGCCAGCAGGTGGAGGGATCGTAGTCAGCCCCAGCATTTT. Protein: CASRWRDRSQPQHF.

CDR3 in amino acids: CASSLHSTPEAFF. DNA of the CDR3: TGTGCCAGCAGTTTACACAGCACTCCTGAAGCTTTCTTT. The chain is built from TRBV12-3 or TRBV12-4 and TRBJ1-1; D is ambiguous. The CDR3 is 13 amino acids. V lost 2 bases, J lost 6 bases, and 10 bases lay in between.

V usage is TRBV30 and J usage is TRBJ1-3; 7 bases align to TRBD1. The ends lost 2 bases at V and 2 bases at J; junction bases unmatched: 12. This CDR3 contains 17 residues. CDR1 and CDR2 (germline): GTSNPN, SVGIG (reference sequence). CDR3 protein: CAWSLPTGTATGNTIYF. The CDR3 nucleotides read TGTGCCTGGAGTCTCCCCACCGGGACAGCCACTGGAAACACCATATATTTT.